This TCR beta chain was captured by sequencing in a study of cytomegalovirus exposure and HLA in healthy donors. Unrecorded immune exposures were likely, despite nominal health at sampling. The CDR3 runs to 14 residues. Germline CDR1 MNHEY, CDR2 SMNVEV (reference sequence). The V and J ends lost 2 bases and 5 bases respectively, with 13 bases between them. To note about this clone: Its antigen is undetermined.

Amplification used 60 Vbeta primers and 13 Jbeta primers. Measured with immunoSEQ multiplex PCR; TCRdb has only the in-frame clones, and not every one. The sample holds some 150,000 clones, about 80% seen once. Study-wide results and limits: Associated with HLA alleles at 0.05 false discovery rate in a later analysis were fewer than 20,000 TCR beta sequences.

The receptor's source is a woman in her 50s in good health and CMV-seronegative. The specimen was PBMCs. The chain uses TRBV27 and TRBJ2-7, with D perhaps TRBD1 (5 bases). The DNA of the CDR3 is TGTGCCAGCAGTTTAGGCCAGGGTGTTAACGAGCAGTACTTC. It is translated as CASSLGQGVNEQYF.